Listed below are T cell receptor beta chains from one sample, sequenced in a study of vaccination and CD4 T cells after COVID-19. Their cognate antigens are unknown. MiXCR, run by TCRdb on the PCR reads, gives a single entry per CDR3 protein. This table holds under 11,000 distinct CDR3 sequences, 25% to 35% found once. The sample comprised cultured CD4+ T cells from blood. These receptors all come from a human donor with COVID-19. Each CDR3 is given with its conserved first and last residue. The D gene is left open where the match is weak. Size values are once, few and many counts, or a class for expanded clones, and some rows have none.

TRBJ2-4	TRBV6-1	TRBD2	16	-	CASSKSRGDPNNIQYF	TGTGCCAGCAGCAAATCCCGGGGGGACCCCAACAACATTCAGTACTTC
TRBJ1-4	TRBV10-2	-	13	-	CASSEAQGEKLFF	TGCGCCAGCAGTGAAGCGCAGGGGGAAAAACTGTTTTTT
TRBJ2-7	TRBV18	-	15	-	CASSLTGTRLDEQYF	TGTGCCAGCTCACTAACCGGGACTCGGTTGGACGAGCAGTACTTC
TRBJ2-2	TRBV20-1	-	16	few	CSARDSRPPNTGELFF	TGCAGTGCTAGAGACAGCCGGCCTCCGAACACCGGGGAGCTGTTTTTT
TRBJ2-5	TRBV15	-	14	-	CATRGGRGRETQYF	TGTGCCACCAGGGGGGGCCGGGGGAGAGAGACCCAGTACTTC
TRBJ2-7	TRBV27	-	12	-	CASSSGTYEQYF	TGTGCCAGCAGTAGTGGAACCTACGAGCAGTACTTC
TRBJ2-5	TRBV7-2	TRBD1	15	-	CASSLVDRAQETQYF	TGTGCCAGCAGCTTAGTAGACAGGGCCCAAGAGACCCAGTACTTC
TRBJ2-2	TRBV19	-	14	-	CASSGRPNTGELFF	TGTGCCAGTAGCGGAAGACCGAACACCGGGGAGCTGTTTTTT
TRBJ1-1	TRBV6-1	TRBD1	16	-	CASRGGDRGRGTEAFF	TGTGCCAGCAGGGGGGGCGACAGGGGGCGAGGCACTGAAGCTTTCTTT
TRBJ2-4	TRBV7-9	-	14	few	CASSFARDEVIQYF	TGTGCCAGCAGCTTTGCCAGGGACGAGGTCATTCAGTACTTC
TRBJ1-4	TRBV28	-	12	-	CASSLPNEKLFF	TGTGCCAGCAGTTTGCCTAATGAAAAACTGTTTTTT
TRBJ2-2	TRBV29-1	TRBD1	15	few	CSVRGTGAGTGELFF	TGCAGCGTGAGGGGCACAGGGGCCGGTACCGGGGAGCTGTTTTTT
TRBJ1-2	TRBV6-5	-	16	-	CASSYSKKAGDYGYTF	TGTGCCAGCAGTTACTCGAAGAAGGCAGGGGACTATGGCTACACCTTC
TRBJ2-5	TRBV12-3/TRBV12-4	TRBD1	14	-	CASSLGGGRETQYF	TGTGCCAGCAGTTTAGGAGGGGGCAGAGAGACCCAGTACTTC
TRBJ1-6	TRBV27	-	14	-	CASSPTADNSPLHF	TGTGCCAGCAGTCCAACGGCTGATAATTCACCCCTCCACTTT
TRBJ2-3	TRBV11-2	-	14	-	CASSLNELTDTQYF	TGTGCCAGCAGCTTAAATGAGCTCACAGATACGCAGTATTTT
TRBJ2-5	TRBV18	-	15	-	CASSRNGGGQETQYF	TGTGCCAGCTCACGGAATGGTGGGGGCCAGGAGACCCAGTACTTC
TRBJ2-1	TRBV20-1	-	11	few	CSPPGPLLTFF	TGCAGTCCCCCGGGACCCCTTTTAACCTTCTTC
TRBJ2-1	TRBV6-2/TRBV6-3	-	14	medium-sized	CASSSNVRSGEQFF	TGTGCCAGCAGCTCTAACGTCAGGTCTGGGGAGCAGTTCTTC
TRBJ1-2	TRBV5-4	-	15	-	CASSSTNLANYGYTF	TGTGCCAGCAGCTCCACAAACTTAGCTAACTATGGCTACACCTTC
TRBJ1-2	TRBV7-8	-	14	-	CASGTGVANYGYTF	TGTGCCAGCGGCACTGGGGTAGCTAACTATGGCTACACCTTC
TRBJ1-1	TRBV27	-	15	-	CASIPGGIGNTEAFF	TGTGCCAGCATCCCGGGAGGGATTGGAAACACTGAAGCTTTCTTT
TRBJ1-6	TRBV19	-	16	-	CASSGTRGPSGSPLHF	TGTGCCAGTAGTGGAACTAGGGGTCCCTCGGGTTCACCCCTCCACTTT
TRBJ1-2	TRBV11-2	-	13	few	CASSPRGSEGYTF	TGTGCCAGCAGCCCCCGGGGATCGGAGGGCTACACCTTC
TRBJ2-5	TRBV7-2	-	12	-	CASSSVQETQYF	TGTGCCAGCAGCTCGGTTCAAGAGACCCAGTACTTC
TRBJ2-4	TRBV6-2/TRBV6-3	-	15	-	CASSFTGKGKNIQYF	TGTGCCAGCAGTTTCACAGGGAAGGGCAAAAACATTCAGTACTTC
TRBJ2-2	TRBV20-1	-	14	few	CSARPSFLGGELFF	TGCAGTGCTAGACCCTCCTTTTTAGGCGGGGAGCTGTTTTTT
TRBJ1-2	TRBV6-5	-	13	few	CASSYLGNYGYTF	TGTGCCAGCAGTTATTTGGGGAACTATGGCTACACCTTC
TRBJ2-7	TRBV6-1	-	14	few	CASSELPSSYEQYF	TGTGCCAGCAGTGAACTCCCGAGCTCCTACGAGCAGTACTTC
TRBJ2-7	TRBV19	-	13	few	CASSIERSYEQYF	TGTGCCAGTAGTATAGAACGGTCCTACGAGCAGTACTTC
TRBJ1-1	TRBV20-1	TRBD1	14	-	CSARVGQSYTEAFF	TGCAGTGCTAGAGTGGGACAGTCTTACACTGAAGCTTTCTTT
TRBJ2-3	TRBV4-2	-	16	-	CASSQGDSGYTDTQYF	TGTGCCAGCAGCCAAGGGGATAGCGGATACACAGATACGCAGTATTTT
TRBJ2-1	TRBV7-2	-	15	-	CASSLSQGTYNEQFF	TGTGCCAGCAGCTTATCCCAGGGAACCTACAATGAGCAGTTCTTC
TRBJ1-3	TRBV4-3	TRBD1	16	-	CASSQVGTASGNTIYF	TGCGCCAGCAGCCAAGTTGGGACAGCCTCTGGAAACACCATATATTTT
TRBJ2-3	TRBV24-1	-	14	-	CATSDSGRTDTQYF	TGTGCCACCAGTGATTCGGGCCGCACAGATACGCAGTATTTT
TRBJ2-7	TRBV4-1	TRBD2	16	-	CASSQGLAGGPYEQYF	TGCGCCAGCAGCCAAGGACTAGCGGGGGGCCCCTACGAGCAGTACTTC
TRBJ1-2	TRBV12-3/TRBV12-4	TRBD1	17	-	CASSLRGQGRGGYGYTF	TGTGCCAGCAGTTTAAGGGGACAGGGGAGAGGTGGCTATGGCTACACCTTC
TRBJ1-5	TRBV9	-	14	-	CASSVGGPNQPQHF	TGTGCCAGCAGCGTAGGGGGGCCTAATCAGCCCCAGCATTTT
TRBJ1-1	TRBV6-5	TRBD1	16	few	CASSYLQGQTNTEAFF	TGTGCCAGCAGTTACCTACAGGGGCAGACGAACACTGAAGCTTTCTTT
TRBJ2-3	TRBV7-2	TRBD2	14	few	CASSPGGYTDTQYF	TGTGCCAGCAGCCCGGGGGGGTACACAGATACGCAGTATTTT
TRBJ1-5	TRBV12-3/TRBV12-4	TRBD1	15	few	CASSRDRARNQPQHF	TGTGCCAGCAGTAGGGACAGGGCGCGCAATCAGCCCCAGCATTTT
TRBJ1-2	TRBV30	-	12	medium-sized	CAWNMGLYGYTF	TGTGCCTGGAATATGGGCTTATATGGCTACACCTTC
TRBJ1-1	TRBV14	-	11	few	CASSQDITAFF	TGTGCCAGCAGCCAAGATATTACGGCTTTCTTT
TRBJ2-4	TRBV6-2/TRBV6-3	TRBD2	18	-	CASSFPTRGLLAKNIQYF	TGTGCCAGCAGTTTCCCCACAAGGGGACTATTAGCCAAAAACATTCAGTACTTC
TRBJ2-3	TRBV5-1	-	11	-	CASSSGPSQYF	TGCGCCAGCAGCTCAGGGCCATCGCAGTATTTT
TRBJ2-1	TRBV20-1	-	14	-	CSATGPSGYNEQFF	TGCAGTGCCACGGGGCCAAGCGGCTACAATGAGCAGTTCTTC
TRBJ1-2	TRBV6-1	TRBD1	16	few	CASRRRTGGLHYGYTF	TGTGCCAGCAGACGACGGACAGGCGGTCTTCACTATGGCTACACCTTC
TRBJ2-7	TRBV6-2/TRBV6-3	-	16	-	CASSPHHLSGSYEQYF	TGTGCCAGCAGTCCTCACCACCTGTCTGGCTCCTACGAGCAGTACTTC
TRBJ2-5	TRBV10-2	TRBD2	17	-	CASTRGGAGGPLETQYF	TGCGCCAGCACCCGAGGGGGTGCGGGGGGGCCGCTAGAGACCCAGTACTTC
TRBJ2-6	TRBV5-8	-	13	medium-sized	CASSLSGANVLTF	TGTGCCAGCAGCTTGTCTGGGGCCAACGTCCTGACTTTC
TRBJ1-1	TRBV15	-	15	-	CATSSPGGVNTEAFF	TGTGCCACCAGCTCCCCTGGGGGGGTGAACACTGAAGCTTTCTTT
TRBJ1-1	TRBV20-1	-	12	few	CSARGGNTEAFF	TGCAGTGCTAGGGGGGGCAACACTGAAGCTTTCTTT
TRBJ1-5	TRBV19	TRBD1	15	-	CASSGQGHLNQPQHF	TGTGCCAGTAGCGGACAGGGACATCTTAATCAGCCCCAGCATTTT
TRBJ1-4	TRBV4-1	-	14	-	CASSQDGRGEKLFF	TGCGCCAGCAGCCAAGACGGCAGGGGTGAAAAACTGTTTTTT
TRBJ2-7	TRBV20-1	TRBD2	14	few	CSAGASGNSYEQYF	TGCAGTGCTGGGGCTAGCGGGAATTCCTACGAGCAGTACTTC
TRBJ2-1	TRBV5-1	-	11	-	CASSLLGEQFF	TGCGCCAGCAGCTTGTTAGGTGAGCAGTTCTTC
TRBJ1-6	TRBV11-2	-	16	-	CASSYRDVIYNSPLHF	TGTGCCAGCAGCTACCGGGACGTAATTTATAATTCACCCCTCCACTTT
TRBJ1-6	TRBV2	-	15	few	CASSVFDPENSPLHF	TGTGCCAGCAGTGTGTTCGACCCCGAGAATTCACCCCTCCACTTT
TRBJ1-2	TRBV21-1	-	14	few	CASSKGPGGTNKLF	TGTGCCAGCAGCAAAGGGCCGGGGGGGACCAACAAACTCTTC
TRBJ2-3	TRBV11-3	-	16	-	CASSWRQGLAGDTQYF	TGTGCCAGCAGCTGGAGACAGGGATTAGCGGGAGATACGCAGTATTTT